This TCR beta chain was found in a study of Tregs in tolerant kidney transplant recipients. Study summary: Recipients received nonmyeloablative bone marrow transplants from related graft donors, with transient mixed chimerism.

Whole-study results and caveats: Biological reproducibility was not directly addressed in this study. For some patients, primers changed over time, blocking nucleotide-level comparison.

Unstimulated regulatory T cells (CD4+CD25+CD127-), CD4+CD25- non-regulatory cells, CD4 and CD8 cells were FACS-sorted from thawed PBMCs. The method was immunoSEQ multiplex PCR; TCRdb's version includes in-frame clones alone and lacks a portion of them. The top ten clones hold about 0.35% of a sample with 110,000 or so clones, around 91% of them seen once. V lost 3 bases and J lost 1; bases outside the gene matches: 7. From germline, CDR1 is SGHVS and CDR2 FQNEAQ. The CDR3 runs to 17 residues. To note about this clone: What it recognizes is unknown.

The clonotype comes from a human donor who received a combined kidney and bone marrow transplant. This rearrangement joins TRBV7-8 to TRBJ2-3; 10 nucleotides align to TRBD1. The sequencing used CD4+ T cells from blood, collected before the transplant. The CDR3 bases are TGTGCCAGCAGCTTTCGACAGGGGGCGAGGGGCACAGATACGCAGTATTTT. Translation gives CASSFRQGARGTDTQYF.